This TCR beta chain was captured by sequencing in a study of control samples from healthy donors and cancer patients. Assay used: immunoSEQ multiplex PCR; TCRdb lists only in-frame clones, some missing. The sample data list around 190,000 clones. The CDR3 totals 15 residues. From germline, CDR1 is LNHDA and CDR2 SQIVND (reference sequence). V lost 6 bases, J lost 0 bases, and 12 bases lay in between. The rearrangement joins TRBV19 to TRBJ1-5; D remains unclear. The sequenced sample consisted of blood. The receptor was isolated from a woman in her twenties or thirties in good health. The CDR3 nucleotides read TGTGCCAGTAGAGGGATCGGGAATAGCAATCAGCCCCAGCATTTT. Amino acids: CASRGIGNSNQPQHF. The variable domain in full, with the rest retrieved from reference TRBV19 and TRBJ1-5, is DGGITQSPKYLFRKEGQNVTLSCEQNLNHDAMYWYRQDPGQGLRLIYYSQIVNDFQKGDIAEGYSVSREKKESFPLTVTSAQKNPTAFYLCASRGIGNSNQPQHFGDGTRLSIL.